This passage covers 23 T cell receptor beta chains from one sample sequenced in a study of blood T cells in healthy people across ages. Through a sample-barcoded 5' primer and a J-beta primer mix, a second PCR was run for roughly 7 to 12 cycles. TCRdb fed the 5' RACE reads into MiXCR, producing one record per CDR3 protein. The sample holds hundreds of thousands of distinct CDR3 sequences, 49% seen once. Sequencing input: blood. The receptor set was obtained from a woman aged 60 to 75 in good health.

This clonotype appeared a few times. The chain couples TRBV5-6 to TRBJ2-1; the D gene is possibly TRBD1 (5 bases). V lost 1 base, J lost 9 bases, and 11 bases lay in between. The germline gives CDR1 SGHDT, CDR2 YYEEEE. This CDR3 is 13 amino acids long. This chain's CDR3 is CASSLSGWGEQFF. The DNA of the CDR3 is TGTGCCAGCAGCTTGTCAGGGTGGGGTGAGCAGTTCTTC.

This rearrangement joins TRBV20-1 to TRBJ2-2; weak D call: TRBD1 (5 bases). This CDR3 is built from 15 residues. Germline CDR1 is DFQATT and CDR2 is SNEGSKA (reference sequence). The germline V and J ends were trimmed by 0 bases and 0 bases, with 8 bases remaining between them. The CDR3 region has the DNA TGCAGTGCTAGAGATCTCAGGGCGAACACCGGGGAGCTGTTTTTT. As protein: CSARDLRANTGELFF.

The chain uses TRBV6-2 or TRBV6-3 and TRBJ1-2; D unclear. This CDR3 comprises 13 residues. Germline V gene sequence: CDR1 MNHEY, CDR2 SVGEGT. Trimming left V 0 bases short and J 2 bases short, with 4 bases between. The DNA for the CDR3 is TGTGCCAGCAGTTACTCGGACAACTATGGCTACACCTTC. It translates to CASSYSDNYGYTF.

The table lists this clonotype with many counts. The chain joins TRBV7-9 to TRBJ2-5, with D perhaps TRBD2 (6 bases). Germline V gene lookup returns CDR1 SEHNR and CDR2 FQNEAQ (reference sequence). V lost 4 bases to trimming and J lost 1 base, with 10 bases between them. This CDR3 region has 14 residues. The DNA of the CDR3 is TGTGCCAGCAGCTCCGAGGGACTCCAAGAGACCCAGTACTTC. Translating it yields CASSSEGLQETQYF. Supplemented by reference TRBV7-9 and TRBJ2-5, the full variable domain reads DTGVSQNPRHKITKRGQNVTFRCDPISEHNRLYWYRQTLGQGPEFLTYFQNEAQLEKSRLLSDRFSAERPKGSFSTLEIQRTEQGDSAMYLCASSSEGLQETQYFGPGTRLLVL.

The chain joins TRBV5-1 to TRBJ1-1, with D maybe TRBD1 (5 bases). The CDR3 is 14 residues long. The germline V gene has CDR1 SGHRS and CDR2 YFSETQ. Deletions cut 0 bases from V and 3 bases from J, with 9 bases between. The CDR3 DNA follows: TGCGCCAGCAGCTTGGTGGGACCTTACACTGAAGCTTTCTTT. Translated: CASSLVGPYTEAFF.

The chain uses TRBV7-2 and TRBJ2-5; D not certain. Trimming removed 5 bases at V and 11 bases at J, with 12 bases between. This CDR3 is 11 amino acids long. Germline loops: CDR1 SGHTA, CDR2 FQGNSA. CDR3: CASSRSTPQYF. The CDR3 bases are TGTGCCAGCAGCCGTTCCACTCCTCAGTACTTC.

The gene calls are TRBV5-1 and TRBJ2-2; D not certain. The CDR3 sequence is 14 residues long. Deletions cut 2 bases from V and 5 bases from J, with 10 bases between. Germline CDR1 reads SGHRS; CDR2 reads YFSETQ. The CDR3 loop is CASSFLDGTGELFF. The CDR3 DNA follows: TGCGCCAGCAGCTTCCTAGACGGGACCGGGGAGCTGTTTTTT.

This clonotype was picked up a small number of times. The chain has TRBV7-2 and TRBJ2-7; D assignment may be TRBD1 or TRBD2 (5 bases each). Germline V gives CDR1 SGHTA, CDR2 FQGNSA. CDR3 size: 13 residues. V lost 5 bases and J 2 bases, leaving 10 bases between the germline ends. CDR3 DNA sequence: TGTGCCAGCAGCGGGGGTTGGGCCTACGAGCAGTACTTC. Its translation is CASSGGWAYEQYF.

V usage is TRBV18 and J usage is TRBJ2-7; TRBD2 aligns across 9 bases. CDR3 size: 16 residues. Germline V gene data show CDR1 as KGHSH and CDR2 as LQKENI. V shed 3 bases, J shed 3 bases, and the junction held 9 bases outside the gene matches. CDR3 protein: CASSPIIAGDVYEQYF. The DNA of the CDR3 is TGTGCCAGCTCACCTATTATAGCGGGAGACGTCTACGAGCAGTACTTC.

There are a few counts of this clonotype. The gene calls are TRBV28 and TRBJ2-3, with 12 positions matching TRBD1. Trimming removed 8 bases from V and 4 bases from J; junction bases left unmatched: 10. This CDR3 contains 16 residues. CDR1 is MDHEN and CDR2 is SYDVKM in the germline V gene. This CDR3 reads CASPPRDRGLPDTQYF. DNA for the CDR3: TGTGCCAGCCCTCCTCGGGACAGGGGGCTTCCAGATACGCAGTATTTT.

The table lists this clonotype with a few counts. CDR3 nucleotides: TGTGCCAGCAGCTGGGGAAGGGGTGTCCATGAGCAGTTCTTC. The encoded protein is CASSWGRGVHEQFF. The chain has TRBV7-9 and TRBJ2-1; D may be TRBD1 (5 bases). V gave up 4 bases and J gave up 8 bases, with 15 bases separating them. This CDR3 contains 14 residues. Germline V lookup: CDR1 SEHNR, CDR2 FQNEAQ (reference sequence).

CDR3 sequence: CASSQGRPDTQYF. The CDR3 DNA reads as TGCGCCAGCAGCCAGGGGAGGCCAGATACGCAGTATTTT. The V and J genes are TRBV4-3 and TRBJ2-3; tentative D call: TRBD2 (6 bases). This CDR3 has 13 amino acids. Germline V gives CDR1 LGHNA, CDR2 YSLEER. V was shortened by 3 bases and J by 4 bases, with 8 bases between the two germline ends.

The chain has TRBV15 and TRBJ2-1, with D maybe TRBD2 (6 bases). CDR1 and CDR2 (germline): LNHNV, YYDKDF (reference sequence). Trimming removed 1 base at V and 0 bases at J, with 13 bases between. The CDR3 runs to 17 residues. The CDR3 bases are TGTGCCACCAGCAGAGGGGTAGCGGTCGACTCCTACAATGAGCAGTTCTTC. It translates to CATSRGVAVDSYNEQFF.

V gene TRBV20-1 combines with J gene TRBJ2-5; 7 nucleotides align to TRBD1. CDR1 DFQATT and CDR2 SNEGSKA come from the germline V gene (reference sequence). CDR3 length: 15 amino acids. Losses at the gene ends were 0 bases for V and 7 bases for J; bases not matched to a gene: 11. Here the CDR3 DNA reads TGCAGTGCTAGAGATCCGGGACAGAAAAGGGGGACCCAGTACTTC. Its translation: CSARDPGQKRGTQYF.

The CDR3 DNA follows: TGTGCCAGCAGCCGAGTAGGACAGGTCTTACCAGATACGCAGTATTTT. The encoded protein is CASSRVGQVLPDTQYF. V and J are TRBV13 and TRBJ2-3; 7 bases line up with TRBD1. This CDR3 is built from 16 residues. V lost 5 bases and J lost 4; bases outside the gene matches: 12. Germline lookup yields CDR1 PRHDT and CDR2 FYEKMQ (reference sequence).

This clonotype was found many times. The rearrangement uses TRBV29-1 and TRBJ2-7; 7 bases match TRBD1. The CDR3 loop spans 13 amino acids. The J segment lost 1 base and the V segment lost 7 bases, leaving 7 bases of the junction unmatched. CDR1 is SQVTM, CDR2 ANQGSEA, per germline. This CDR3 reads CSAEDRESYEQYF. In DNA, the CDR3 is TGCAGCGCCGAAGACAGGGAATCCTACGAGCAGTACTTC.

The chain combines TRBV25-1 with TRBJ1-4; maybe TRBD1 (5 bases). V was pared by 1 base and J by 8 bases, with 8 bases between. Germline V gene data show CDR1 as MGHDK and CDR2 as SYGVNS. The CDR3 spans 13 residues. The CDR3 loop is CASSESWGEKLFF. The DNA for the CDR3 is TGTGCCAGCAGTGAATCCTGGGGGGAAAAACTGTTTTTT. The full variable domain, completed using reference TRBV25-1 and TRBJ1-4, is EADIYQTPRYLVIGTGKKITLECSQTMGHDKMYWYQQDPGMELHLIHYSYGVNSTEKGDLSSESTVSRIRTEHFPLTLESARPSHTSQYLCASSESWGEKLFFGSGTQLSVL.

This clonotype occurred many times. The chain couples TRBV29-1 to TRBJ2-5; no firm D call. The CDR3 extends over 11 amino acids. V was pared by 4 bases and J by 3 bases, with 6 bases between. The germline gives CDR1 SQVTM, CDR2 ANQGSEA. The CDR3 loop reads CSVVLKETQYF. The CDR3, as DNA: TGCAGCGTTGTTCTCAAAGAGACCCAGTACTTC.

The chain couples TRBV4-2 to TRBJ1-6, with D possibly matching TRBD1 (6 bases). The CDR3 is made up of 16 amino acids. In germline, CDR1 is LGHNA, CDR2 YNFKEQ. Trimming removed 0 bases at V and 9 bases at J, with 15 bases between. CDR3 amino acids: CASSQDPDRTRSPLHF. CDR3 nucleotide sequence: TGTGCCAGCAGCCAAGATCCGGACAGAACTCGTTCACCCCTCCACTTT.

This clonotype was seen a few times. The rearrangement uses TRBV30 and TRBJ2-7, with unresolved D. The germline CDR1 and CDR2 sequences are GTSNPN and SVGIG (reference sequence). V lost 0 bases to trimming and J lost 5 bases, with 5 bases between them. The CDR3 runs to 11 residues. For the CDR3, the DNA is TGTGCCTGGAGTGTTCGGGACGAGCAGTACTTC. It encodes CAWSVRDEQYF.

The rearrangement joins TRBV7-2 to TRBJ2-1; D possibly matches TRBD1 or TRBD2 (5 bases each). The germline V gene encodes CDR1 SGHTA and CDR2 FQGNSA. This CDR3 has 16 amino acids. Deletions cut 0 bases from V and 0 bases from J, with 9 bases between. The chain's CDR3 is CASSLALGDSYNEQFF. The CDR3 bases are TGTGCCAGCAGCTTAGCTCTGGGGGACTCCTACAATGAGCAGTTCTTC.

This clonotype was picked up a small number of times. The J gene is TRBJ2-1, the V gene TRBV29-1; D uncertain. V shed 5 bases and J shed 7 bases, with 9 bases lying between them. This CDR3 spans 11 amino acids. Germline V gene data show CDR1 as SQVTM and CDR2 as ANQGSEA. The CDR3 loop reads CSVSLRNEQFF. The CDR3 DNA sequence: TGCAGCGTTTCCCTTAGGAATGAGCAGTTCTTC.

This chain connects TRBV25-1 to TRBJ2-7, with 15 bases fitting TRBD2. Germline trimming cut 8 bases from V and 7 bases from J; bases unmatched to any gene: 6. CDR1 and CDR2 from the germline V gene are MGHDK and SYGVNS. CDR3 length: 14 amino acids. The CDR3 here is CASGLAGGSNEQYF. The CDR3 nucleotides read TGTGCCAGCGGACTAGCGGGAGGGTCAAATGAGCAGTACTTC.